These 20 T cell receptor beta chains were sequenced from one sample in a study of CD8 T cells in Susac syndrome. Random hexamers were used to reverse transcribe an amount of about 0.45 to 1 ug RNA. TCRdb fed the immunoSEQ multiplex PCR reads into MiXCR, producing one record per CDR3 protein. Of 100,000 to 150,000 distinct CDR3 sequences listed, approximately 93% are singletons. The sequenced sample consisted of CD8+ T cells from PBMCs. These receptors all stem from a human donor with multiple sclerosis.

The chain carries TRBV7-2 and TRBJ2-7; weak D call: TRBD1 (5 bases). Germline V CDR1 and CDR2: SGHTA, FQGNSA. Trimming took off 1 base at V and 6 bases at J, with 10 bases between the two ends. The CDR3 spans 13 residues. The CDR3 is CASSLVPGREQYF. In DNA, the CDR3 is TGTGCCAGCAGCTTAGTTCCAGGGCGCGAGCAGTACTTC.

The V and J genes are TRBV6-2 or TRBV6-3 and TRBJ1-2; D is possibly TRBD1 (6 bases). This CDR3 comprises 15 residues. Trimming left V 5 bases short and J 2 bases short, with 15 bases between. CDR1 is MNHEY, CDR2 SVGEGT, per germline. The CDR3 reads CASSGPTGRNYGYTF. The CDR3 nucleotides read TGTGCCAGCAGTGGACCCACAGGGAGGAACTATGGCTACACCTTC.

The rearrangement joins TRBV27 to TRBJ2-5; TRBD2 agrees at 7 bases. CDR3 length: 13 amino acids. Trimming took 6 bases from V and 2 from J; bases not matched to a gene: 3. CDR1 MNHEY and CDR2 SMNVEV come from the germline V gene (reference sequence). CDR3 DNA sequence: TGTGCCAGCAGGACGGGGGGTCAAGAGACCCAGTACTTC. Its protein is CASRTGGQETQYF.

The chain carries TRBV5-1 and TRBJ1-2, with unresolved D. The CDR3 consists of 14 residues. V lost 1 base and J 4 bases, leaving 11 bases between the germline ends. The V gene's germline CDR1 is SGHRS and CDR2 YFSETQ. The CDR3 DNA is TGCGCCAGCAGCTTGTCCGGGGAGGTCTATGGCTACACCTTC. Protein sequence: CASSLSGEVYGYTF.

This clonotype was recorded only once. The J gene is TRBJ2-2, the V gene TRBV9; 7 bases fit TRBD2. Germline-derived CDR1 and CDR2 are SGDLS and YYNGEE. The V gene end was trimmed by 1 base and the J gene end by 0 bases; junction bases not matched to a gene: 3. The length of the CDR3 is 16 residues. The CDR3 nucleotides read TGTGCCAGCAGCGTACCTAGCGGACCGAACACCGGGGAGCTGTTTTTT. Protein: CASSVPSGPNTGELFF.

This clonotype was seen a few times. The chain employs TRBV5-4 and TRBJ2-7; 8 positions agree with TRBD2. CDR3 length equals 18 residues. CDR1 and CDR2 (germline): SGHNT, YYREEE (reference sequence). The V gene end was trimmed by 0 bases and the J gene end by 6 bases; junction bases not matched to a gene: 17. In DNA form, the CDR3 reads TGTGCCAGCAGCTTGGATCGCGGGGGGCCACCTCCCCACCCCGAGCAGTACTTC. It translates to CASSLDRGGPPPHPEQYF.

The chain joins TRBV5-1 to TRBJ1-1; 8 bases are shared with TRBD1. CDR1 is SGHRS and CDR2 is YFSETQ in the germline V gene. CDR3 length: 15 residues. J lost 0 bases, V lost 0 bases, and 1 base had no gene match. CDR3 loop: CASSLARGLNTEAFF. The CDR3, as DNA: TGCGCCAGCAGCTTGGCCAGGGGGCTGAACACTGAAGCTTTCTTT.

V gene TRBV5-1 combines with J gene TRBJ1-4, with D possibly TRBD1 on 6 matching bases. V lost 4 bases, J lost 6 bases, and 16 bases lay in between. CDR1 and CDR2 (germline): SGHRS, YFSETQ. This CDR3 is 15 amino acids long. CDR3 in amino acids: CASSEWTVRDEKLFF. CDR3 DNA sequence: TGCGCCAGCAGCGAATGGACAGTAAGGGATGAAAAACTGTTTTTT. The full variable domain, completed using reference TRBV5-1 and TRBJ1-4, is KAGVTQTPRYLIKTRGQQVTLSCSPISGHRSVSWYQQTPGQGLQFLFEYFSETQRNKGNFPGRFSGRQFSNSRSEMNVSTLELGDSALYLCASSEWTVRDEKLFFGSGTQLSVL.

This chain links TRBV13 with TRBJ2-2, with TRBD2 as a possible D gene (7 bases). There are 13 residues in the CDR3. Germline CDR1 PRHDT, CDR2 FYEKMQ (reference sequence). The germline V and J ends were trimmed by 5 bases and 12 bases, with 16 bases remaining between them. The CDR3 DNA follows: TGTGCCAGCAGCCGGGGGTTGCGGGGGCAGCTGTTTTTT. Encoded protein: CASSRGLRGQLFF.

The chain recombines TRBV9 with TRBJ2-7; 9 bases fit TRBD1. The ends lost 0 bases at V and 5 bases at J; junction bases unmatched: 6. From germline, CDR1 is SGDLS and CDR2 YYNGEE. This CDR3 region has 15 residues. In nucleotides, the CDR3 is TGTGCCAGCAGCGTAGGCTGGACAGGGGTCCACGAGCAGTACTTC. Its protein product is CASSVGWTGVHEQYF.

This sequence joins TRBV30 and TRBJ1-1; no firm D call. This CDR3 has 15 amino acids. Trimming removed 3 bases from V and 0 bases from J, with 14 bases in between. Germline CDR1 reads GTSNPN; CDR2 reads SVGIG (reference sequence). CDR3 DNA sequence: TGTGCCTGGAGCATTGGGGTGTCAATGAACACTGAAGCTTTCTTT. Translation gives CAWSIGVSMNTEAFF.

The chain recombines TRBV9 with TRBJ2-1; D call uncertain. Germline-derived CDR1 and CDR2 are SGDLS and YYNGEE. This CDR3 is built from 12 residues. Trimming took 0 bases from V and 5 from J, leaving 3 bases between them. The CDR3 loop is CASSVDDNEQFF. Here the CDR3 DNA reads TGTGCCAGCAGCGTAGACGACAATGAGCAGTTCTTC.

This chain connects TRBV12-3 or TRBV12-4 to TRBJ2-2; D perhaps matches TRBD1 (6 bases). The CDR3 runs to 15 residues. V was cut by 5 bases and J by 5 bases, with 15 bases left in between. For the CDR3, the DNA is TGTGCCAGCAGTCCGACTATGAGGGGGACCGGGGAGCTGTTTTTT. The encoded protein is CASSPTMRGTGELFF.

This clonotype occurred once. The chain links TRBV19 to TRBJ2-1, with a weak D call TRBD2 (6 bases). CDR3 length: 12 residues. Germline lookup yields CDR1 LNHDA and CDR2 SQIVND (reference sequence). Trimming stripped 10 bases from V and 7 bases from J, with 14 bases between. The DNA for the CDR3 is TGTGCCACCCCGGAGGGTCAGAATGAGCAGTTCTTC. Translated, it gives CATPEGQNEQFF.

The chain combines TRBV29-1 with TRBJ1-1, with 7 bases that match TRBD1. Trimming removed 0 bases from V and 3 bases from J; junction bases left unmatched: 1. This CDR3 contains 13 residues. Germline CDR1 is SQVTM and CDR2 is ANQGSEA. The CDR3 protein is CSVEDRGDTEAFF. CDR3 DNA sequence: TGCAGCGTTGAAGACAGGGGGGACACTGAAGCTTTCTTT.

The chain recombines TRBV11-2 with TRBJ2-7; D gene ambiguous. Germline V CDR1 and CDR2: SGHAT, FQNNGV. V gave up 2 bases and J gave up 4 bases, with 9 bases separating them. This CDR3 comprises 13 residues. CDR3 amino acids: CASSLYVGYEQYV. In DNA, the CDR3 is TGTGCCAGCAGCTTATATGTTGGGTACGAGCAGTACGTC.

This clonotype was counted a few times. The V gene is TRBV13, the J gene TRBJ2-7, with D perhaps matching TRBD2 (7 bases). The CDR3 totals 15 residues. The V end was cut by 5 bases, the J end by 2 bases, with 16 bases between. The germline V gene encodes CDR1 PRHDT and CDR2 FYEKMQ (reference sequence). The CDR3 spells CASSRPRGATYEQYF. CDR3 sequence (DNA): TGTGCCAGCAGCCGGCCCCGGGGGGCAACCTACGAGCAGTACTTC.

The chain uses TRBV20-1 and TRBJ2-3, with D unresolved. From germline, CDR1 is DFQATT and CDR2 SNEGSKA (reference sequence). The ends were cut back, 6 bases at V and 4 bases at J, with 17 bases in the middle. The CDR3 covers 14 residues. The CDR3 nucleotides read TGCAGTGCCATAGCTCCTAAGGTACCAGATACGCAGTATTTT. It is translated as CSAIAPKVPDTQYF.

The rearrangement links TRBV5-1 to TRBJ2-7; 9 positions agree with TRBD1. V shed 1 base, J shed 5 bases, and the junction held 4 bases outside the gene matches. Germline V gene sequence: CDR1 SGHRS, CDR2 YFSETQ. This CDR3 is 14 amino acids long. DNA of the CDR3: TGCGCCAGCAGCTTGTGGGACAGGGTTGACGAGCAGTACTTC. Amino acids: CASSLWDRVDEQYF.

V usage is TRBV2 and J usage is TRBJ1-6; D uncertain. V lost 0 bases and J 9 bases, leaving 9 bases between the germline ends. CDR3 size: 14 residues. CDR1 is SNHLY and CDR2 is FYNNEI in the germline V gene. The CDR3 loop is CASSEALRGSPLHF. CDR3 coding DNA: TGTGCCAGCAGTGAAGCCTTGCGCGGTTCACCCCTCCACTTT. Complete variable domain (other parts from reference TRBV2 and TRBJ1-6): EPEVTQTPSHQVTQMGQEVILRCVPISNHLYFYWYRQILGQKVEFLVSFYNNEISEKSEIFDDQFSVERPDGSNFTLKIRSTKLEDSAMYFCASSEALRGSPLHFGNGTRLTVT.